This T cell receptor (beta chain) was identified in a study of cytomegalovirus exposure and HLA in healthy donors. As for this clone: Its specificity is not known.

TCRdb's table, derived via immunoSEQ multiplex PCR, lists solely in-frame clones and lacks some. The sample has about 120,000 clones, about 89% seen once; the top ten hold 1.5% to 2.5%. Study observations and caveats: The study designated about 180 TCR beta chains cytomegalovirus-associated.

The sequence was collected from a woman under 30 in good health and CMV-seronegative. The sequencing input was PBMCs.

CDR3 in amino acids: CASSEYRLAGGNEQFF. The CDR3 DNA reads as TGTGCCAGCAGTGAATACAGGCTAGCGGGTGGCAATGAGCAGTTCTTC. This chain joins TRBV25-1 and TRBJ2-1; TRBD2 matches at 8 bases. Looked up from germline, CDR1 is MGHDK and CDR2 is SYGVNS. The V segment lost 0 bases and the J segment 6 bases; nucleotides outside the gene matches: 7. This CDR3 has 16 residues.